This entry describes one TCR beta chain. This record belongs to a study of T cells expressing NK-cell markers. TCRdb reprocessed the 5' RACE reads and stores each CDR3 protein as one record, lacking DNA. Here the sample table reports a few hundred thousand distinct CDR3 sequences. Germline V gene lookup returns CDR1 SQVTM and CDR2 ANQGSEA. CDR3 size: 13 residues. Sequencing used blood T cells: a sorted CD56 or NKG2C T cell subset, CD4+ or CD8+ T cells, or bulk PBMC T cells (not recorded which). The genes are TRBV29-1 and TRBJ1-3; TCRdb reports TRBD1, a call that lacks DNA to check it against. The TCR sequence derives from a woman aged 45-65 years in good health. CDR3 sequence reads: CSVGGQAGNTIYF.